This TCR beta chain was sequenced during a study of T cell responses to AZD1222 COVID-19 vaccine. To note about this clone: The antigen is not known.

Sequenced by immunoSEQ multiplex PCR; TCRdb stores in-frame clones only, minus some. The sample records roughly 110,000 clones, 89% being singletons. The CDR3 runs to 13 residues. The V gene's germline CDR1 is MDHEN and CDR2 SYDVKM. Trimming left V 2 bases short and J 4 bases short, with 6 bases between. The study, taken as a whole, reports: Donors in the cohort were predominantly white British and more often female, and clonal diversity was possibly underestimated.

This specimen consisted of peripheral blood, obtained on day 0 of AZD1222 vaccination. This chain joins TRBV28 and TRBJ1-5; D ambiguous. The origin of this receptor is an adult in good health. This chain's CDR3 is CASSLLVNQPQHF. The CDR3 DNA reads TGTGCCAGCAGTTTACTCGTGAATCAGCCCCAGCATTTT.